These T cell receptor beta chains were read from a single sample in a study of blood T cell repertoires in COVID-19. Libraries were prepared by immunoSEQ multiplex PCR; TCRdb keeps only in-frame clonotypes and omits some of them. The sample includes some 150,000 clones, roughly 83% seen only once; the top ten take 25% to 30%. Sequenced sample: peripheral blood. All receptors come from a woman aged 60 to 75 with acute or convalescent COVID-19. The CDR3 runs from the conserved cysteine through the conserved F or W. The D gene is left open where the match is weak. Clone size is not always given. Where it is, it says once, few, many or a class for expanded clones.

DNA: TGCGCCAGCAGCTTGGGCGAGGGCCGGACTGAAGCTTTCTTT; CDR3: CASSLGEGRTEAFF; D: -; J: TRBJ1-1; size: -; V: TRBV5-1
DNA: TGTGCCAGCAGCGTAGCCGGAGGGCAGGGGGCTTCACCCCTCCACTTT; CDR3: CASSVAGGQGASPLHF; D: TRBD1; J: TRBJ1-6; size: -; V: TRBV9
DNA: TGTGCCACCAGTGATTTGTGGGACAGATGGTTT; CDR3: CATSDLWDRWF; D: TRBD1; J: TRBJ1-1; size: -; V: TRBV24-1
DNA: TGTGCCAGCAGCCAAGGGCAGGACTCCTACGAGCAGTACTTC; CDR3: CASSQGQDSYEQYF; D: -; J: TRBJ2-7; size: -; V: TRBV4-2
DNA: TGTGCCAGCAGCTCAAACGCCGGGACTAGCGGGGAGACCCAGTACTTC; CDR3: CASSSNAGTSGETQYF; D: TRBD2; J: TRBJ2-5; size: -; V: TRBV7-3
DNA: TGTGCCAGCAGCTTGAGTTTGGCGGACACCATATATTTT; CDR3: CASSLSLADTIYF; D: -; J: TRBJ1-3; size: -; V: TRBV11-2
DNA: TGCGCCAGCAGCTTGGAAGGGGTTAATGAAAAACTGTTTTTT; CDR3: CASSLEGVNEKLFF; D: -; J: TRBJ1-4; size: -; V: TRBV5-1
DNA: TGCGCCAGCAGCCAGGGACAGCTTGGCTCTGGAAACACCATATATTTT; CDR3: CASSQGQLGSGNTIYF; D: TRBD1; J: TRBJ1-3; size: -; V: TRBV4-1
DNA: TGTGCCAGCAGGAAAACGGGGGGGGCCTACAATGAGCAGTTCTTC; CDR3: CASRKTGGAYNEQFF; D: TRBD2; J: TRBJ2-1; size: -; V: TRBV6-5
DNA: TGTGCCAGTAGTACAGTTAGCAATCAGCCCCAGCATTTT; CDR3: CASSTVSNQPQHF; D: -; J: TRBJ1-5; size: -; V: TRBV19
DNA: TGTGCCAGTACCACCGTAGCGGGGGGAACGCTGGAGCAGTACTTC; CDR3: CASTTVAGGTLEQYF; D: TRBD2; J: TRBJ2-7; size: -; V: TRBV19
DNA: TGTGCCAGCAGCCAAGATTTGGGGGGTGGCTACACCTTC; CDR3: CASSQDLGGGYTF; D: -; J: TRBJ1-2; size: -; V: TRBV3-1/TRBV3-2
DNA: TGTGCCAGTAGTATTCGGACAGACAATCAGCCCCAGCATTTT; CDR3: CASSIRTDNQPQHF; D: -; J: TRBJ1-5; size: -; V: TRBV19
DNA: TGTGCCAGCAGCTTCCTAGCGGGGGCAAACAATGAGCAGTTCTTC; CDR3: CASSFLAGANNEQFF; D: TRBD2; J: TRBJ2-1; size: -; V: TRBV7-6
DNA: TGTGCCAGCAGCTTAGAAGGTGGTAGCTTCGAGGGCTACACCTTC; CDR3: CASSLEGGSFEGYTF; D: -; J: TRBJ1-2; size: -; V: TRBV7-8
DNA: TGTGCCAGCAGCTCAGGGGGCGCGAGCAATCAGCCCCAGCATTTT; CDR3: CASSSGGASNQPQHF; D: TRBD1; J: TRBJ1-5; size: once; V: TRBV28
DNA: TGTGCCAGCAGAACGGGCGGGGCTAGCAATCAGCCCCAGCATTTT; CDR3: CASRTGGASNQPQHF; D: -; J: TRBJ1-5; size: -; V: TRBV6-6
DNA: TGCGCCAGCAGCCTCAGACAGGGGGGGATGAACACTGAAGCTTTCTTT; CDR3: CASSLRQGGMNTEAFF; D: TRBD1; J: TRBJ1-1; size: -; V: TRBV5-1
DNA: TGTGCCAGTAGGGCGGGGCCGAAAGATACGCAGTATTTT; CDR3: CASRAGPKDTQYF; D: -; J: TRBJ2-3; size: -; V: TRBV19
DNA: TGTGCCAGCTCTCCACCAGCTCGGTCCACTGAAGCTTTCTTT; CDR3: CASSPPARSTEAFF; D: -; J: TRBJ1-1; size: -; V: TRBV18
DNA: TGTGCCAGCGAACGGATTGAGGGGGATGGCTACACCTTC; CDR3: CASERIEGDGYTF; D: -; J: TRBJ1-2; size: many; V: TRBV4-2
DNA: TGTGCCAGCAGTGACATAGACAGCCGGCGAATGCCTGGAAACACCATATATTTT; CDR3: CASSDIDSRRMPGNTIYF; D: -; J: TRBJ1-3; size: -; V: TRBV6-4
DNA: TGTGCCACCAAAAGCCCAGGGGTGACAGATACGCAGTATTTT; CDR3: CATKSPGVTDTQYF; D: -; J: TRBJ2-3; size: -; V: TRBV19
DNA: TGCGCCAGCAGCCCGGCCGTGAGGAATGAGCAGTTCTTC; CDR3: CASSPAVRNEQFF; D: -; J: TRBJ2-1; size: few; V: TRBV4-1
DNA: TGCGCCAGCAGCTTGGAGGCCGGGACTCTAATAGGGTATGGCTACACCTTC; CDR3: CASSLEAGTLIGYGYTF; D: -; J: TRBJ1-2; size: -; V: TRBV5-1
DNA: TGCGCCAGCAGTCAATCGTTAGGGACAGGGTATCAGCCCCAGCATTTT; CDR3: CASSQSLGTGYQPQHF; D: TRBD1; J: TRBJ1-5; size: -; V: TRBV23-1
DNA: TGTGCCAGCAGCTTAGGGGTAGGGGTAAATCAGCCCCAGCATTTT; CDR3: CASSLGVGVNQPQHF; D: -; J: TRBJ1-5; size: -; V: TRBV7-9
DNA: TGTGCCAGTAGTCCGCAGGGGAACGGGGAGCTGTTTTTT; CDR3: CASSPQGNGELFF; D: -; J: TRBJ2-2; size: -; V: TRBV19
DNA: TGTGCCAGTAGTATGAGGGCAGCAGGGGTCGGAGAGACCCAGTACTTC; CDR3: CASSMRAAGVGETQYF; D: -; J: TRBJ2-5; size: -; V: TRBV19
DNA: TGCGCCAGCAGCTTGGGCCTACAGGGGGCACAAAACATTCAGTACTTC; CDR3: CASSLGLQGAQNIQYF; D: TRBD1; J: TRBJ2-4; size: -; V: TRBV5-1
DNA: TGTGCCAGCAGCGCCGACAGACCCTATGGCTACACCTTC; CDR3: CASSADRPYGYTF; D: -; J: TRBJ1-2; size: once; V: TRBV9
DNA: TGTGCCAGCAGTTACTCGAGGAACACTGAAGCTTTCTTT; CDR3: CASSYSRNTEAFF; D: -; J: TRBJ1-1; size: few; V: TRBV6-5
DNA: TGCAGCGTTGAATCCCCAGGGAAGGATGGCTACACCTTC; CDR3: CSVESPGKDGYTF; D: -; J: TRBJ1-2; size: -; V: TRBV29-1
DNA: TGTGCCAGTAGTATCGGAAGGACAGTAGCGAACACTGAAGCTTTCTTT; CDR3: CASSIGRTVANTEAFF; D: -; J: TRBJ1-1; size: -; V: TRBV19
DNA: TGCGCCAGCAAGGACCCAGGGGGTAAAGAAGCTTTCTTT; CDR3: CASKDPGGKEAFF; D: TRBD1; J: TRBJ1-1; size: -; V: TRBV5-1
DNA: TGTGCCAGCAGTGTACTAGCGGGCAGCTCCTACAATGAGCAGTTCTTC; CDR3: CASSVLAGSSYNEQFF; D: TRBD2; J: TRBJ2-1; size: -; V: TRBV6-4
DNA: TGCGCCAGCAGCTTCCAACAGGGTTCCGGGGAGCTGTTTTTT; CDR3: CASSFQQGSGELFF; D: -; J: TRBJ2-2; size: -; V: TRBV5-1
DNA: TGTGCCAGCAGCCAGCTCGGGGTCACTGAAGCTTTCTTT; CDR3: CASSQLGVTEAFF; D: -; J: TRBJ1-1; size: -; V: TRBV3-1/TRBV3-2
DNA: TGTGCCAGCAGTTCCTCAGAGGGTGGTGGCTATGGCTACACCTTC; CDR3: CASSSSEGGGYGYTF; D: -; J: TRBJ1-2; size: -; V: TRBV27
DNA: TGTGCCAGCAGGCCAGGGGGCGGCGGACAGCCCCAGCATTTT; CDR3: CASRPGGGGQPQHF; D: TRBD1; J: TRBJ1-5; size: -; V: TRBV6-5